Presented here are 26 T cell receptor beta chains from one specimen sequenced in a study of siplizumab effects on memory and regulatory T cells. Data came from immunoSEQ multiplex PCR; TCRdb stores just in-frame clones and leaves some out. The profile shows about 100,000 clones, roughly 91% of them singletons. Sequencing was performed on non-Treg CD4+ T cells sorted from blood. The origin of the receptors is a human donor in good health.

The chain combines TRBV7-9 with TRBJ2-1; the match to TRBD2 covers 12 bases. This CDR3 spans 16 amino acids. After removal of 4 bases from V and 9 bases from J, the junction contained 10 bases not matched to a gene. The germline gives CDR1 SEHNR, CDR2 FQNEAQ (reference sequence). The CDR3 protein is CASSSTGASGRAEQFF. In DNA, the CDR3 is TGTGCCAGCAGCTCGACCGGGGCTAGCGGGAGGGCTGAGCAGTTCTTC.

This chain connects TRBV18 to TRBJ2-2; 7 bases line up with TRBD1. From germline, CDR1 is KGHSH and CDR2 LQKENI. The trim removed 3 bases at V and 6 bases at J, leaving 10 bases unmatched. CDR3 length: 16 residues. The CDR3 is CASSPGTATQPGELFF. DNA of the CDR3: TGTGCCAGCTCACCGGGGACAGCTACCCAACCCGGGGAGCTGTTTTTT.

The chain links TRBV5-1 to TRBJ2-5; the D gene could be TRBD1 or TRBD2 (5 bases each). Trimming left V 4 bases short and J 2 bases short, with 9 bases between. CDR1 and CDR2 from the germline V gene are SGHRS and YFSETQ. The CDR3 is made up of 13 amino acids. The CDR3 DNA is TGCGCCAGCAGCCCCGGGACGCAAGAGACCCAGTACTTC. Its protein product is CASSPGTQETQYF.

This sequence joins TRBV19 and TRBJ2-1; D uncertain. Trimming removed 6 bases at V and 3 bases at J, with 3 bases between. The germline V gene encodes CDR1 LNHDA and CDR2 SQIVND (reference sequence). The CDR3 covers 11 residues. In DNA, the CDR3 is TGTGCCAGTAGAAACTACAATGAGCAGTTCTTC. Its translation: CASRNYNEQFF.

The V call is TRBV27, the J call TRBJ2-6, with D unresolved. Germline CDR1 reads MNHEY; CDR2 reads SMNVEV (reference sequence). V lost 7 bases and J 0 bases, leaving 13 bases between the germline ends. The CDR3 covers 16 residues. DNA of the CDR3: TGTGCCAGCAAGTCGGACGGTTTCTCTGGGGCCAACGTCCTGACTTTC. Its protein is CASKSDGFSGANVLTF.

This clone was recorded once. The V and J genes are TRBV18 and TRBJ1-2; 7 bases align to TRBD1. With 1 base clipped from V and 6 bases from J, the junction kept 8 bases outside the gene matches. There are 15 residues in the CDR3. Germline CDR1 is KGHSH and CDR2 is LQKENI. The CDR3 loop reads CASSPLTTGFDGYTF. Written as DNA, the CDR3 is TGTGCCAGCTCACCACTAACGACAGGGTTTGATGGCTACACCTTC. The full variable domain, in which reference TRBV18 and TRBJ1-2 provide the parts outside the CDR3, is NAGVMQNPRHLVRRRGQEARLRCSPMKGHSHVYWYRQLPEEGLKFMVYLQKENIIDESGMPKERFSAEFPKEGPSILRIQQVVRGDSAAYFCASSPLTTGFDGYTFGSGTRLTVV.

The chain uses TRBV7-2 and TRBJ1-5; D not resolved. Germline values: CDR1 SGHTA, CDR2 FQGNSA. V lost 8 bases and J lost 5, with 13 bases in between. This CDR3 contains 13 residues. The CDR3 protein is CASARTGDQPQHF. The CDR3 DNA sequence: TGTGCCAGCGCGAGGACCGGGGATCAGCCCCAGCATTTT.

The chain is built from TRBV21-1 and TRBJ2-1. TRBV21-1 is classified as a pseudogene. The CDR3 has 15 amino acids. In DNA, the CDR3 is TGTGCCAGCAGCACAATCACGCTGAATGACAATGAGCAGTTCTTC. Protein product: CASSTITLNDNEQFF.

The chain has TRBV5-1 and TRBJ2-1; 7 nucleotides match TRBD2. The junction had 10 bases not matched to a gene; V was cut back by 2 bases and J by 2 bases. Germline-derived CDR1 and CDR2 are SGHRS and YFSETQ. This CDR3 is 17 amino acids long. CDR3 sequence: CASSFGTAGDPYNEQFF. The CDR3 nucleotides read TGCGCCAGCAGCTTTGGGACGGCGGGAGATCCCTACAATGAGCAGTTCTTC.

This chain connects TRBV6-5 to TRBJ2-7; TRBD2 matches 7 bases. Unmatched junction bases numbered 9, after V lost 1 base and J lost 6 bases. Germline V gene lookup returns CDR1 MNHEY and CDR2 SVGAGI. This CDR3 region has 15 residues. The CDR3 nucleotides are TGTGCCAGCAGTTACTGGCGTGGCGGGAGCTCCGAGCAGTACTTC. Protein: CASSYWRGGSSEQYF.

CDR3 nucleotides: TGTGCCAGTAGTATGGTTACCCAAGAGACCCAGTACTTC. Protein sequence: CASSMVTQETQYF. The chain is built from TRBV19 and TRBJ2-5, with no clear D. Germline values: CDR1 LNHDA, CDR2 SQIVND (reference sequence). This CDR3 has 13 residues. Between the trimmed V and J ends, which lost 3 bases and 1 base, there was a span of 6 bases.

V usage is TRBV6-6 and J usage is TRBJ2-4, with D unclear. Deletions cut 2 bases from V and 8 bases from J, with 10 bases between. The CDR3 runs 13 residues. CDR1 and CDR2 from the germline V gene are MNHNY and SVGAGI (reference sequence). CDR3 nucleotide sequence: TGTGCCAGCAGTTACCGGCGGACGGACATTCAGTACTTC. Its translation is CASSYRRTDIQYF.

This chain connects TRBV5-5 to TRBJ2-1, with D tentatively TRBD1 or TRBD2 (5 bases each). The germline V gene encodes CDR1 SGHKS and CDR2 YYEKEE (reference sequence). V lost 0 bases and J 0 bases, leaving 13 bases between the germline ends. This CDR3 is 17 amino acids long. CDR3 coding DNA: TGTGCCAGCAGCTTGGTTGGGGGTCATAGCTCCTACAATGAGCAGTTCTTC. Its translation: CASSLVGGHSSYNEQFF. The full variable domain, with the rest looked up from reference TRBV5-5 and TRBJ2-1, is DAGVTQSPTHLIKTRGQQVTLRCSPISGHKSVSWYQQVLGQGPQFIFQYYEKEERGRGNFPDRFSARQFPNYSSELNVNALLLGDSALYLCASSLVGGHSSYNEQFFGPGTRLTVL.

The chain links TRBV5-8 to TRBJ2-4, with D perhaps TRBD1 or TRBD2 (5 bases each). Trimming cost V 3 bases and J 0 bases, with 13 bases left between them. The CDR3 length is 16 residues. Per the germline V gene, CDR1 is SGHTS and CDR2 is YDEGEE. The CDR3 loop is CASSYGLGLAKNIQYF. CDR3 nucleotide sequence: TGTGCCAGCAGCTACGGACTGGGGCTAGCCAAAAACATTCAGTACTTC.

The gene calls are TRBV7-2 and TRBJ2-3, with D tentatively TRBD1 or TRBD2 (5 bases each). From germline, CDR1 is SGHTA and CDR2 FQGNSA. V dropped 4 bases and J dropped 2 bases, with 10 bases sitting between them. This CDR3 spans 14 amino acids. In DNA, the CDR3 is TGTGCCAGCAGCTATACGGGACCCACAGATACGCAGTATTTT. It specifies CASSYTGPTDTQYF.

This chain joins TRBV10-3 and TRBJ1-1, with TRBD1 matching 8 bases. Germline trimming cut 10 bases from V and 9 bases from J; bases unmatched to any gene: 13. CDR1 ENHRY and CDR2 SYGVKD come from the germline V gene. The CDR3 has 13 residues. In DNA form, the CDR3 reads TGTGCCACCAAGACAGGGGAGGATTTTCAAGCTTTCTTT. It is translated as CATKTGEDFQAFF.

The chain employs TRBV7-9 and TRBJ1-5, with 7 bases lining up with TRBD1. Germline CDR1 is SEHNR and CDR2 is FQNEAQ (reference sequence). With V trimmed by 5 bases and J by 4 bases, 5 bases remained unmatched. This CDR3 has 14 amino acids. The CDR3 DNA reads TGTGCCAGCAGCCTCGGGACAGCTAATCAGCCCCAGCATTTT. This gives the protein CASSLGTANQPQHF.

The J gene is TRBJ2-1, the V gene TRBV12-5; 10 bases align to TRBD2. CDR3 length: 15 amino acids. J gave up 5 bases and V 2 bases, and 3 bases lay outside the gene matches. Germline V gene sequence: CDR1 LGHNT, CDR2 FRNRAP. CDR3 loop: CASGLILAGHNEQFF. The CDR3 coding sequence is TGTGCTAGTGGTTTGATACTAGCGGGGCACAATGAGCAGTTCTTC.

This CDR3 is CASSPTRAGRAAGELFF. DNA for the CDR3: TGCGCCAGCAGCCCGACGCGAGCGGGGAGGGCCGCTGGGGAGCTGTTTTTT. V and J are TRBV5-1 and TRBJ2-2; TRBD2 matches 7 bases. CDR3 length: 17 residues. V lost 4 bases and J lost 8; bases outside the gene matches: 17. Germline CDR1 and CDR2: SGHRS and YFSETQ.

This sequence joins TRBV19 and TRBJ2-3; maybe TRBD1 (5 bases). In germline, CDR1 is LNHDA, CDR2 SQIVND (reference sequence). V lost 8 bases, J lost 5 bases, and 11 bases lay in between. This CDR3 contains 12 residues. The CDR3 DNA sequence: TGTGCCAGTGCCCCTCAGGGAGATACGCAGTATTTT. Residues: CASAPQGDTQYF.

The chain recombines TRBV6-6 with TRBJ2-7, with TRBD2 matching over 9 bases. The CDR3 length is 14 residues. J was trimmed by 6 bases and V by 0 bases; bases with no gene match: 3. Germline assignment: CDR1 MNHNY and CDR2 SVGAGI (reference sequence). The CDR3 spells CASSYSSGSVEQYF. CDR3 nucleotide sequence: TGTGCCAGCAGTTACTCTAGCGGGAGTGTCGAGCAGTACTTC.

The chain has TRBV11-3 and TRBJ2-2; D may be TRBD2 (6 bases). Germline-derived CDR1 and CDR2 are SGHNT and YENEEA. V dropped 4 bases and J dropped 4 bases, with 16 bases sitting between them. This CDR3 contains 16 residues. The CDR3 is CASSWGVGSSTGELFF. CDR3 coding DNA: TGTGCCAGCAGCTGGGGGGTGGGTAGCAGCACCGGGGAGCTGTTTTTT.

Written as DNA, the CDR3 is TGTGCCAGCCTAAAGACAGAAAAAGAGACCCAGTACTTC. Translated: CASLKTEKETQYF. The chain joins TRBV18 to TRBJ2-5, with D perhaps TRBD1 (5 bases). The V end lost 8 bases, the J end lost 3 bases, and 13 bases lay between the germline ends. Germline assignment: CDR1 KGHSH and CDR2 LQKENI. The CDR3 contains 13 residues.

This sequence joins TRBV7-2 and TRBJ2-7, with 7 bases that match TRBD2. The V gene's germline CDR1 is SGHTA and CDR2 FQGNSA. The CDR3 has 16 residues. V shed 1 base, J shed 3 bases, and the junction held 9 bases outside the gene matches. The CDR3 here is CASSLDGREKGYEQYF. The CDR3 region has the DNA TGTGCCAGCAGCTTAGATGGGCGGGAGAAAGGCTACGAGCAGTACTTC.

In this sample, this clone turned up a few times. The chain couples TRBV5-6 to TRBJ1-5; D gene uncertain. V lost 4 bases to trimming and J lost 7 bases, with 12 bases between them. Germline V gene lookup returns CDR1 SGHDT and CDR2 YYEEEE. The CDR3 runs 13 residues. The CDR3 DNA sequence: TGTGCCAGCAGCGCAGAGCCCGCCCAGCCCCAGCATTTT. This encodes CASSAEPAQPQHF.

The V call is TRBV28, the J call TRBJ2-5; 7 positions agree with TRBD1. CDR3 size: 12 residues. The germline V gene encodes CDR1 MDHEN and CDR2 SYDVKM. V gave up 7 bases and J gave up 5 bases; unmatched junction bases: 4. The CDR3 sequence is CASKTGMETQYF. Here the CDR3 DNA reads TGTGCCAGCAAGACAGGGATGGAGACCCAGTACTTC.